This TCR beta chain was captured by sequencing in a study of T cells after yellow fever vaccination. Study-level background: Fractions with few cells were prepared using SMART-Seq v4 Ultra Low Input.

About this clonotype: Its antigen is as yet unknown.

Making TCR cDNA involved 5'RACE template switching, which added UMIs and a universal primer site. TCRdb recomputed calls from the 5' RACE reads with MiXCR, one row per CDR3 protein. The sample holds approximately 550,000 distinct CDR3 sequences, over 15% seen once. Study observations and caveats: A secondary response was less intense yet reached its peak sooner, at day 5 versus 15. In post-booster samples, most primary-vaccination clones reappeared (approximately 96% CD4, approximately 91% CD8).

The length of the CDR3 is 12 residues. In germline, CDR1 is SQVTM, CDR2 ANQGSEA. V was cut by 4 bases and J by 6 bases, with 12 bases left in between. The chain has TRBV29-1 and TRBJ1-2, with D tentatively TRBD1 (6 bases). The sample consisted of PBMCs, taken 15 days after the yellow fever booster vaccination. This sequence was found in a young man who received the YFV17D yellow fever vaccine. The CDR3: CSVARGRDGYTF. CDR3 bases: TGCAGCGTTGCTCGGGGGCGAGATGGCTACACCTTC.